The 27 T cell receptor beta chains below all came from one sample that was sequenced in a study of spatial heterogeneity in lung cancer. One entry per CDR3 protein results from TCRdb running MiXCR on the 5' RACE reads. The sample records some 52,000 distinct CDR3 sequences, roughly 6.5% being singletons. Time point denoted: sample taken at primary tumor resection. No cells were sorted before sequencing. The whole RNA sequenced was extracted from tumor, nontumor lung or frozen PBMC. The sample here was PBMCs, taken at surgery. These receptor sequences come from a female donor with early-stage non-small cell lung cancer.

This clonotype was counted between two and nine times. The chain joins TRBV11-2 to TRBJ2-2; D not certain. This CDR3 comprises 11 residues. V was shortened by 6 bases and J by 6 bases, with 5 bases between the two germline ends. Germline-derived CDR1 and CDR2 are SGHAT and FQNNGV. The CDR3, as DNA: TGTGCCAGCAGTCGGGCCGGGGAGCTGTTTTTT. Its protein product is CASSRAGELFF.

Judged by abundance, this clonotype is medium-sized. CDR3 DNA sequence: TGCGCCAGCACCGAGCCAGGGGGGGAAAAGTACTTC. Translating gives CASTEPGGEKYF. V gene TRBV5-1 combines with J gene TRBJ2-5; D tentatively reads TRBD1 or TRBD2 (7 bases each). The CDR3 is 12 residues long. Deletions cut 6 bases from V and 12 bases from J, with 18 bases between. CDR1 and CDR2 from the germline V gene are SGHRS and YFSETQ.

This clonotype showed up many times. The chain has TRBV6-5 and TRBJ2-3; 7 bases are shared with TRBD2. Germline V gene lookup returns CDR1 MNHEY and CDR2 SVGAGI. The CDR3 has 13 amino acids. The J segment lost 1 base and the V segment lost 8 bases, leaving 3 bases of the junction unmatched. CDR3 coding DNA: TGTGCCAGCGCGGCGGGGGGCACAGATACGCAGTATTTT. Translated, it gives CASAAGGTDTQYF.

This clonotype was observed a few times. This chain connects TRBV15 to TRBJ2-5; 9 bases fit TRBD2. The germline CDR1 and CDR2 sequences are LNHNV and YYDKDF (reference sequence). The ends lost 4 bases at V and 2 bases at J; junction bases unmatched: 8. The CDR3 extends over 16 amino acids. The CDR3 loop reads CATSKSSSGGQETQYF. CDR3 sequence (DNA): TGTGCCACCAGCAAAAGTTCCAGCGGGGGGCAAGAGACCCAGTACTTC.

This clonotype was picked up many times. V and J are TRBV15 and TRBJ2-7; no reliable D call. The CDR3 extends over 13 amino acids. Germline loops: CDR1 LNHNV, CDR2 YYDKDF (reference sequence). Trimming took 0 bases from V and 2 from J, leaving 5 bases between them. In nucleotides, the CDR3 is TGTGCCACCAGCAGAGATGCGACCTACGAGCAGTACTTC. Translating it yields CATSRDATYEQYF.

This clonotype was recorded many times. V is TRBV12-3 or TRBV12-4 and J is TRBJ1-5; D call uncertain. CDR3 length: 12 residues. The germline V and J ends were trimmed by 6 bases and 11 bases, with 14 bases remaining between them. The CDR3 loop reads CASSFDGLSQHF. CDR3 nucleotides: TGTGCCAGCAGCTTCGACGGGCTGTCCCAGCATTTT.

This clonotype has only a few counts. V and J are TRBV5-6 and TRBJ2-7; 10 bases match TRBD2. Germline CDR1 reads SGHDT; CDR2 reads YYEEEE. The CDR3 is 16 amino acids. With V trimmed by 3 bases and J by 4 bases, 10 bases remained unmatched. CDR3 nucleotides: TGTGCCAGCAGCTGGGGGCCGGGACTAGCGAAGTACGAGCAGTACTTC. The encoded protein is CASSWGPGLAKYEQYF.

This clonotype occurred many times. This chain links TRBV7-2 with TRBJ2-1; D not resolved. CDR3 length: 13 amino acids. CDR1 and CDR2 (germline): SGHTA, FQGNSA. The V and J ends lost 4 bases and 1 base respectively, with 5 bases between them. The CDR3 DNA reads TGTGCCAGCAGCTGGCAATCCTACAATGAGCAGTTCTTC. Translation: CASSWQSYNEQFF.

The sample holds many counts of this clonotype. V gene TRBV20-1 combines with J gene TRBJ2-7; 9 bases align to TRBD2. Trimming took 2 bases from V and 7 from J; bases not matched to a gene: 12. The CDR3 runs to 15 residues. Germline loops: CDR1 DFQATT, CDR2 SNEGSKA (reference sequence). The CDR3 reads CSARWETSGSGEQYF. DNA for the CDR3: TGCAGTGCTAGATGGGAGACTAGCGGTTCGGGGGAGCAGTACTTC.

This chain connects TRBV5-1 to TRBJ1-1; a possible D gene is TRBD1 (5 bases). Germline V gene lookup returns CDR1 SGHRS and CDR2 YFSETQ. The CDR3 consists of 12 residues. V dropped 6 bases and J dropped 0 bases, with 6 bases sitting between them. CDR3 protein: CASKTVNTEAFF. CDR3 nucleotides: TGCGCCAGCAAGACAGTGAACACTGAAGCTTTCTTT.

This clonotype was seen repeatedly, ten times or more. The chain carries TRBV7-3 and TRBJ2-5; no firm D call. The V and J ends lost 4 bases and 1 base respectively, with 7 bases between them. Germline values: CDR1 SGHTA, CDR2 FQGTGA. The CDR3 totals 13 residues. In DNA form, the CDR3 reads TGTGCCAGCAGCTCACTGGGCCAAGAGACCCAGTACTTC. It codes for CASSSLGQETQYF.

This clonotype was found many times. The V and J genes are TRBV19 and TRBJ1-5; D is possibly TRBD1 (5 bases). CDR1 and CDR2 (germline): LNHDA, SQIVND (reference sequence). V dropped 0 bases and J dropped 2 bases, with 14 bases sitting between them. The CDR3 runs to 17 residues. CDR3 loop: CASSIDRPGQGNQPQHF. The CDR3 DNA reads as TGTGCCAGTAGTATAGATCGGCCGGGGCAGGGCAATCAGCCCCAGCATTTT.

This clonotype was picked up many times. The chain recombines TRBV19 with TRBJ2-3; possible D gene TRBD2, 5 bases. This CDR3 has 14 amino acids. Germline CDR1 LNHDA, CDR2 SQIVND (reference sequence). Deletions cut 7 bases from V and 5 bases from J, with 16 bases between. CDR3: CASTPGLARDTQYF. In DNA, the CDR3 is TGTGCCAGTACCCCCGGGCTAGCTCGAGATACGCAGTATTTT.

This clonotype occurred many times. This chain joins TRBV20-1 and TRBJ1-1, with D unresolved. The CDR3 extends over 13 amino acids. Looked up from germline, CDR1 is DFQATT and CDR2 is SNEGSKA (reference sequence). Trimming stripped 3 bases from V and 2 bases from J, with 10 bases between. The CDR3 DNA reads as TGCAGTGCTAGCAGGCGGAGAAACACTGAAGCTTTCTTT. It yields the protein CSASRRRNTEAFF.

This clonotype was recorded a few times. The chain carries TRBV6-2 or TRBV6-3 and TRBJ1-5, with D possibly matching TRBD1 (6 bases). This CDR3 has 14 residues. V was clipped by 7 bases and J by 9 bases, with 19 bases between them. Per germline, CDR1 MNHEY and CDR2 SVGEGT. As DNA, the CDR3 is TGTGCCAGCACCCGGGTTGACAGGCGGGGGCCCCAGCATTTT. Translating gives CASTRVDRRGPQHF.

Many counts were recorded for this clonotype. The chain has TRBV7-2 and TRBJ2-3; no clear D gene. Germline CDR1 and CDR2: SGHTA and FQGNSA. CDR3 length equals 15 residues. V was shortened by 3 bases and J by 6 bases, with 16 bases between the two germline ends. CDR3 loop: CASSFISQWMDTQYF. The CDR3 DNA follows: TGTGCCAGCAGCTTTATTTCTCAGTGGATGGATACGCAGTATTTT. Together with reference TRBV7-2 and TRBJ2-3, the CDR3 gives the full variable domain: GAGVSQSPSNKVTEKGKDVELRCDPISGHTALYWYRQSLGQGLEFLIYFQGNSAPDKSGLPSDRFSAERTGGSVSTLTIQRTQQEDSAVYLCASSFISQWMDTQYFGPGTRLTVL.

The CDR3 DNA reads as TGTGCCAGCAGTTTACGGGACATTACAGGCTACACCTTC. Residues: CASSLRDITGYTF. This sequence joins TRBV12-3 or TRBV12-4 and TRBJ1-2; D might be TRBD1 (6 bases). The CDR3 totals 13 residues. V gave up 2 bases and J gave up 8 bases, with 12 bases separating them.

This clonotype was seen many times. This chain connects TRBV28 to TRBJ2-7; a weak D match, TRBD1 (6 bases). The V gene's germline CDR1 is MDHEN and CDR2 SYDVKM. The length of the CDR3 is 12 residues. V was pared by 6 bases and J by 5 bases, with 11 bases between. The CDR3 reads CASSLNRDEQYF. In DNA, the CDR3 is TGTGCCAGCAGCCTAAACAGGGACGAGCAGTACTTC.

A note on this clonotype: This could be a read error, since a much larger clone is one nucleotide away. J is TRBJ2-1 and V is TRBV6-1, with unresolved D. Trimming stripped 3 bases from V and 9 bases from J, with 18 bases between. Germline loops: CDR1 MNHNS, CDR2 SASEGT. CDR3 length: 15 amino acids. The CDR3: CASSEMWIGLGEQFF. In DNA, the CDR3 is TGTGCCAGCAGTGAGATGTGGATAGGGCTCGGTGAGCAGTTCTTC.

This clonotype was counted many times. The V call is TRBV2, the J call TRBJ1-4; D is uncertain. V was cut by 2 bases and J by 0 bases, with 10 bases left in between. This CDR3 is built from 16 residues. Germline V CDR1 and CDR2: SNHLY, FYNNEI. For the CDR3, the DNA is TGTGCCAGCAGTGAATTAAATGTTGCAACTAATGAAAAACTGTTTTTT. Protein product: CASSELNVATNEKLFF.

This clonotype was detected many times. This sequence joins TRBV6-2 or TRBV6-3 and TRBJ2-7; D is ambiguous. This CDR3 comprises 16 residues. V was clipped by 0 bases and J by 2 bases, with 14 bases between them. Germline values: CDR1 MNHEY, CDR2 SVGEGT. This CDR3 is CASSYSRQTHPYEQYF. The CDR3 DNA reads TGTGCCAGCAGTTACTCGAGGCAAACCCATCCCTACGAGCAGTACTTC.

This clonotype was seen a handful of times. The gene calls are TRBV5-1 and TRBJ1-3, with D possibly TRBD1 on 6 matching bases. Germline CDR1 reads SGHRS; CDR2 reads YFSETQ. V lost 4 bases and J lost 0, with 20 bases in between. The CDR3 consists of 18 residues. CDR3 sequence reads: CASSLLPGQAFSGNTIYF. As DNA, the CDR3 is TGCGCCAGCAGCCTACTCCCGGGACAAGCCTTCTCTGGAAACACCATATATTTT.

This clonotype was recorded at least ten times. The rearrangement links TRBV14 to TRBJ1-1; D unclear. This CDR3 contains 12 residues. The V gene's germline CDR1 is SGHDN and CDR2 FVKESK. Trimming shortened V by 4 bases and J by 5 bases, and 8 bases separated the two germline ends. The DNA of the CDR3 is TGTGCCAGCAGCCCTACGAGGACTGAAGCTTTCTTT. Translation gives CASSPTRTEAFF.

The chain combines TRBV7-2 with TRBJ2-7; 14 nucleotides match TRBD2. This CDR3 is built from 18 residues. V was clipped by 0 bases and J by 3 bases; unmatched bases: 7. The germline V gene encodes CDR1 SGHTA and CDR2 FQGNSA. The CDR3 sequence is CASSLAGTSGGRYYEQYF. The CDR3 coding sequence is TGTGCCAGCAGCTTAGCCGGGACTAGCGGGGGACGGTACTACGAGCAGTACTTC.

This clonotype was recorded many times. This chain joins TRBV6-1 and TRBJ1-5; D unclear. The CDR3 runs to 14 residues. Germline V lookup: CDR1 MNHNS, CDR2 SASEGT. Trimming stripped 6 bases from V and 2 bases from J, with 11 bases between. The CDR3 is CASRPSGGNQPQHF. CDR3 DNA: TGTGCCAGCAGACCGTCTGGAGGCAATCAGCCCCAGCATTTT.

Only a few counts were recorded for this clonotype. The rearrangement links TRBV18 to TRBJ2-7, with D hard to call. The CDR3 loop spans 13 amino acids. With 0 bases removed from V and 6 bases from J, the gap between germline ends came to 9 bases. The germline CDR1 and CDR2 sequences are KGHSH and LQKENI. In nucleotides, the CDR3 is TGTGCCAGCTCACCACCGAGTCAGGCCGAGCAGTACTTC. Protein sequence: CASSPPSQAEQYF.

This clonotype was observed a few times. The chain has TRBV25-1 and TRBJ2-1, with 8 bases fitting TRBD2. The CDR3 contains 15 residues. J gave up 2 bases and V 6 bases, and 6 bases lay outside the gene matches. Germline V gene data show CDR1 as MGHDK and CDR2 as SYGVNS. CDR3 in amino acids: CASRGLAGTYNEQFF. The CDR3 DNA reads as TGTGCCAGCAGGGGGCTAGCGGGCACCTACAATGAGCAGTTCTTC.